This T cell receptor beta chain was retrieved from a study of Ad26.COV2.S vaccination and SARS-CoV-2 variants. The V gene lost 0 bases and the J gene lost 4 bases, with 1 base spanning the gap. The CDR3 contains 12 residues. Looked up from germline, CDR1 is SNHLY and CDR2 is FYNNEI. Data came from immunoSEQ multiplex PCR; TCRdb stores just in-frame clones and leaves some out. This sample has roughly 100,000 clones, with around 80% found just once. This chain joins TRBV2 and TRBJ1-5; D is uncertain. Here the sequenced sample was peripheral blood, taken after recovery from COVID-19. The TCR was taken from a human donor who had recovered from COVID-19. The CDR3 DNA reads TGTGCCAGCAGTGAAGCTAATCAGCCCCAGCATTTT. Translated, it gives CASSEANQPQHF. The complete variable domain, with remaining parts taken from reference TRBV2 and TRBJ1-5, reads EPEVTQTPSHQVTQMGQEVILRCVPISNHLYFYWYRQILGQKVEFLVSFYNNEISEKSEIFDDQFSVERPDGSNFTLKIRSTKLEDSAMYFCASSEANQPQHFGDGTRLSIL.